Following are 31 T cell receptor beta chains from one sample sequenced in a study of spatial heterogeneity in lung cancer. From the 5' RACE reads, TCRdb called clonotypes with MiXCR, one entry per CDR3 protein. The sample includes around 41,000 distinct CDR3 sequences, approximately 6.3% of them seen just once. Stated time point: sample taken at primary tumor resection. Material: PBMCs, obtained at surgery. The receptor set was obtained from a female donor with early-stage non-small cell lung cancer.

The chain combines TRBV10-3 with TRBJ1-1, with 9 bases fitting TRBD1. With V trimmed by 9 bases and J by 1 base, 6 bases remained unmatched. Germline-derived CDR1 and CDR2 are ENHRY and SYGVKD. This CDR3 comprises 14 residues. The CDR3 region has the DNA TGTGCCATTTGGACAGGGGTCCCGAACACTGAAGCTTTCTTT. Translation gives CAIWTGVPNTEAFF.

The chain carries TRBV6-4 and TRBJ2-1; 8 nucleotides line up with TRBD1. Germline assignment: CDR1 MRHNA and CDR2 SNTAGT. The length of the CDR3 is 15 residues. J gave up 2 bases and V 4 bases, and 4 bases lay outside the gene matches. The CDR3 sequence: CASSAAGGAYNEQFF. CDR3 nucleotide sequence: TGTGCCAGCAGTGCTGCAGGGGGCGCCTACAATGAGCAGTTCTTC.

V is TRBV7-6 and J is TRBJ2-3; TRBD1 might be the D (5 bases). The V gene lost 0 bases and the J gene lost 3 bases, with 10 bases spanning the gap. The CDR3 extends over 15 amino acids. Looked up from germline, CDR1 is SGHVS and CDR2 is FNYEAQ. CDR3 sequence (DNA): TGTGCCAGCAGCTTAGCGTTAAAGGGGACAGATACGCAGTATTTT. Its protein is CASSLALKGTDTQYF.

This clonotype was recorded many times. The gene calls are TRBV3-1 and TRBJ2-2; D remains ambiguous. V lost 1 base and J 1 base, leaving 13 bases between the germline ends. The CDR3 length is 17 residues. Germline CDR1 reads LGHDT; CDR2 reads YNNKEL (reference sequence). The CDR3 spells CASSQVAVRRNTGELFF. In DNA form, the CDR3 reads TGTGCCAGCAGCCAAGTTGCCGTCAGGAGGAACACCGGGGAGCTGTTTTTT. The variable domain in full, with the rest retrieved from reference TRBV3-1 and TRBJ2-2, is DTAVSQTPKYLVTQMGNDKSIKCEQNLGHDTMYWYKQDSKKFLKIMFSYNNKELIINETVPNRFSPKSPDKAHLNLHINSLELGDSAVYFCASSQVAVRRNTGELFFGEGSRLTVL.

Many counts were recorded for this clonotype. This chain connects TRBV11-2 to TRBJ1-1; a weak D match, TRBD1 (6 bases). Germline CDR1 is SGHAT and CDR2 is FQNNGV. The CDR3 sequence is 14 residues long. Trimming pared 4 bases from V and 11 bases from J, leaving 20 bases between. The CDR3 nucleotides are TGTGCCAGCAGCTACCTCAGACAGGCCCAGGAGGCTTTCTTT. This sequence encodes CASSYLRQAQEAFF.

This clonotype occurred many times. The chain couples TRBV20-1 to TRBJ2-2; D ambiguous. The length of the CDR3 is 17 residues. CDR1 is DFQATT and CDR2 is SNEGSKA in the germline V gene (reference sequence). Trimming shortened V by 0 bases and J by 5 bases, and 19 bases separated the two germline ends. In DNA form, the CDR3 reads TGCAGTGCTAGAGATCCCGGACGGCTAGTATTGACCGGGGAGCTGTTTTTT. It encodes CSARDPGRLVLTGELFF.

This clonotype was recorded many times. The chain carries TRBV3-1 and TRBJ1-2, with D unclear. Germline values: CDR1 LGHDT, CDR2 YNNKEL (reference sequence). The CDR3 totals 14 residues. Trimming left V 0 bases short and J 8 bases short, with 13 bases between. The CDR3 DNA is TGTGCCAGCAGCCAAGATCCTGGGAATCGAGGCTACACCTTC. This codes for CASSQDPGNRGYTF.

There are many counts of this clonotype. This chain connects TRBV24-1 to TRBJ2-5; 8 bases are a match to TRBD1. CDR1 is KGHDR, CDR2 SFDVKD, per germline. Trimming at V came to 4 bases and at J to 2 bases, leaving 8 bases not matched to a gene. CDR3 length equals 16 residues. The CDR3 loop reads CATSDGDRKIQETQYF. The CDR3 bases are TGTGCCACCAGTGACGGGGACAGGAAGATACAAGAGACCCAGTACTTC.

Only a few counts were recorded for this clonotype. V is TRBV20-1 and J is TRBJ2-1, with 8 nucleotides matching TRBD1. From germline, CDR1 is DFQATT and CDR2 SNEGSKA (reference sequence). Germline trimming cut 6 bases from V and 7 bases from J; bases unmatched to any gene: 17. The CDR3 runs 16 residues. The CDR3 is CSAQPRHRNRGNEQFF. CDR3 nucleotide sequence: TGCAGTGCCCAACCTCGTCACAGAAACAGGGGGAATGAGCAGTTCTTC.

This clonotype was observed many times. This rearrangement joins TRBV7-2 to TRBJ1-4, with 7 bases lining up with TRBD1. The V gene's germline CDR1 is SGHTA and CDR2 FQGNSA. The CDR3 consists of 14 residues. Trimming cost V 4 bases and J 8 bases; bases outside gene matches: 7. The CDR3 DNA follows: TGTGCCAGCAGCTCCGACAGGGAGGGGGAAAAACTGTTTTTT. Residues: CASSSDREGEKLFF.

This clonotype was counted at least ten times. The CDR3 DNA sequence: TGCAGCGTTACCCCAGCGGGGCCAACTGGGGCCAACGTCCTGACTTTC. Its translation: CSVTPAGPTGANVLTF. The chain has TRBV29-1 and TRBJ2-6, with 7 bases identical to TRBD2. Germline CDR1 reads SQVTM; CDR2 reads ANQGSEA. The CDR3 is 16 residues long. V shed 5 bases and J 2 bases; nucleotides not matched to a gene: 9.

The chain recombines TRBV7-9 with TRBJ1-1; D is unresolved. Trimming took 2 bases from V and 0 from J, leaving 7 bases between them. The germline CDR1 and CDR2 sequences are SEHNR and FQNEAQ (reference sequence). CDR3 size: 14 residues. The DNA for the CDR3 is TGTGCCAGCAGCTTAACCCCCCTGAACACTGAAGCTTTCTTT. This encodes CASSLTPLNTEAFF.

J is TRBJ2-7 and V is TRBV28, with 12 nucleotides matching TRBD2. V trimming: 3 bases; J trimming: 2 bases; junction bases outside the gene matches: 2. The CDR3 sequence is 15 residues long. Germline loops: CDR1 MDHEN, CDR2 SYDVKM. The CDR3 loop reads CASSLLAGGTYEQYF. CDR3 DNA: TGTGCCAGCAGTTTGCTAGCGGGGGGGACCTACGAGCAGTACTTC. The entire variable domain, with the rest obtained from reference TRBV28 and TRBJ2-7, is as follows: DVKVTQSSRYLVKRTGEKVFLECVQDMDHENMFWYRQDPGLGLRLIYFSYDVKMKEKGDIPEGYSVSREKKERFSLILESASTNQTSMYLCASSLLAGGTYEQYFGPGTRLTVT.

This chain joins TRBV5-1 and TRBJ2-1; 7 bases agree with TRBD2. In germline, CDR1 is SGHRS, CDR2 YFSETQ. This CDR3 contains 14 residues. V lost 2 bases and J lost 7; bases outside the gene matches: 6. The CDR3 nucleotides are TGCGCCAGCAGCTTCGTCCAGGGAGGGAATGAGCAGTTCTTC. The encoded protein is CASSFVQGGNEQFF.

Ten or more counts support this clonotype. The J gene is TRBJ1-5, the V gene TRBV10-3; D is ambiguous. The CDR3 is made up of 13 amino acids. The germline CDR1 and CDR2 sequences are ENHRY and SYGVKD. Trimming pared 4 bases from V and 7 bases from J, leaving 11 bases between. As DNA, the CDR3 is TGTGCCATCAGTGTTGACATCCGGCAGCCCCAGCATTTT. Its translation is CAISVDIRQPQHF.

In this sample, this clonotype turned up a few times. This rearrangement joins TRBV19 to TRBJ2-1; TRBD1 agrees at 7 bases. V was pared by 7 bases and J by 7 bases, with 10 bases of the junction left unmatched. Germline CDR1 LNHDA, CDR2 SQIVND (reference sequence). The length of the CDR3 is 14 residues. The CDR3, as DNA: TGTGCCAGTATGGCAGGGGGAAAAAGAAATGAGCAGTTCTTC. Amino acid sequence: CASMAGGKRNEQFF.

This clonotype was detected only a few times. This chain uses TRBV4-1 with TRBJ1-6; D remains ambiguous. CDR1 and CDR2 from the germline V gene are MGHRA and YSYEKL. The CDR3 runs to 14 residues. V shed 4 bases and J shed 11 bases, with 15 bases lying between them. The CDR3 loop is CASSPDGFHTPLHF. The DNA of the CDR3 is TGCGCCAGCAGCCCAGACGGGTTTCATACACCCCTCCACTTT.

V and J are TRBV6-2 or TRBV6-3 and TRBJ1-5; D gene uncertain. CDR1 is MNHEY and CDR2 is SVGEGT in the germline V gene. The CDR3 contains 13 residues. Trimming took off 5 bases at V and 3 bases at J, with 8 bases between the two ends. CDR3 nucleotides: TGTGCCAGCAGTCCCCTGGACAATCAGCCCCAGCATTTT. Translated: CASSPLDNQPQHF.

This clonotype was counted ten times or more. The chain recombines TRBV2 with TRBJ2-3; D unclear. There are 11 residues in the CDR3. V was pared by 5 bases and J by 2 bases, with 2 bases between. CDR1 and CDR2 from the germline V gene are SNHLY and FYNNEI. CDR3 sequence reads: CASSYTDTQYF. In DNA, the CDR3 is TGTGCCAGCAGTTACACAGATACGCAGTATTTT.

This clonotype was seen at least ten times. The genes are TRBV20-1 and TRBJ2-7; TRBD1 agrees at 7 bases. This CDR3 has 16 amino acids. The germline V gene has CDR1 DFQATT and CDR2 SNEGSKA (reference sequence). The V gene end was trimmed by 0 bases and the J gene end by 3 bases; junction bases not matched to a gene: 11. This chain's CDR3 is CSARDGTDPVFYEQYF. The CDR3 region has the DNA TGCAGTGCTAGAGACGGGACAGACCCTGTTTTCTACGAGCAGTACTTC.

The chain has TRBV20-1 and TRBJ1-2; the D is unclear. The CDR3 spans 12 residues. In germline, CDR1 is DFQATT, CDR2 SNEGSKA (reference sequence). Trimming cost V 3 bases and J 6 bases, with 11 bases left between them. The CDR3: CSARDPRDGYTF. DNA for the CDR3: TGCAGTGCTAGGGATCCCCGAGATGGCTACACCTTC.

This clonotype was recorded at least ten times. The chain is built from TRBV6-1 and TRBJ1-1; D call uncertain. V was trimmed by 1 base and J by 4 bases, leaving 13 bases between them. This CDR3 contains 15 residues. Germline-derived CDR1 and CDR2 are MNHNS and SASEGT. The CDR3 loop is CASSEGYKRSTEAFF. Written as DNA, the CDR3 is TGTGCCAGCAGTGAAGGCTACAAGAGGAGCACTGAAGCTTTCTTT.

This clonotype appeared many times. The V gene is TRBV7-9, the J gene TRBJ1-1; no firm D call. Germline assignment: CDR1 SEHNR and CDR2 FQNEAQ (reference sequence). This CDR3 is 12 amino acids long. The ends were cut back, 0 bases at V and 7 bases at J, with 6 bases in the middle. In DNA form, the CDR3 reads TGTGCCAGCAGCTTAGCGCGGGGTGAAGCTTTCTTT. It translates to CASSLARGEAFF.

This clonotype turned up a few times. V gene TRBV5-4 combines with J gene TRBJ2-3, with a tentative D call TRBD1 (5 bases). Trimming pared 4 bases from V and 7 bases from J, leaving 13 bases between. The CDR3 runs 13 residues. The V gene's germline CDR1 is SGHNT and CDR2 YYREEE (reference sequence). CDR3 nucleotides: TGTGCCAGCAGCGAGACAGACAGTAATACGCAGTATTTT. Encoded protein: CASSETDSNTQYF.

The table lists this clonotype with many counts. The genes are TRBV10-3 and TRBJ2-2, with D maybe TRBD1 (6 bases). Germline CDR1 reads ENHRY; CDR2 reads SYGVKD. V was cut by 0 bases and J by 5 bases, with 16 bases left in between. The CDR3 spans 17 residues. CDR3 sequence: CAISESPGRGSTGELFF. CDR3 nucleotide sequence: TGTGCCATCAGTGAGTCCCCCGGCAGGGGATCTACCGGGGAGCTGTTTTTT.

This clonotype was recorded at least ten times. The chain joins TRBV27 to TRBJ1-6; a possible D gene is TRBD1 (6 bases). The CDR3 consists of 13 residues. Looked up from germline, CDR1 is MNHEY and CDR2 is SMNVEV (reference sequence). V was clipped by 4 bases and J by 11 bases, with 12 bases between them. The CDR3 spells CASSSQGRTPLHF. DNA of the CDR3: TGTGCCAGCAGTTCGCAGGGGAGGACACCCCTCCACTTT.

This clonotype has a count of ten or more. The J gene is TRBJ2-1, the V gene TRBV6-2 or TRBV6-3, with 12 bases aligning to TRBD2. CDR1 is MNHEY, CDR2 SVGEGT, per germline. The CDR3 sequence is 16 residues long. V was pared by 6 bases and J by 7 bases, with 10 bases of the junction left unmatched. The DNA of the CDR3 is TGTGCCAGCAGGTCCACACTAGCGGGGGGCAGGAATGAGCAGTTCTTC. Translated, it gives CASRSTLAGGRNEQFF.

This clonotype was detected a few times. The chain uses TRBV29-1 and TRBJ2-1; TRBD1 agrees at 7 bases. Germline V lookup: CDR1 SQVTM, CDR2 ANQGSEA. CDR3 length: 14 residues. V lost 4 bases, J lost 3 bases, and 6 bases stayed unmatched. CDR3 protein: CSVVTGVGYNEQFF. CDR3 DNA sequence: TGCAGCGTTGTAACAGGGGTTGGCTACAATGAGCAGTTCTTC.

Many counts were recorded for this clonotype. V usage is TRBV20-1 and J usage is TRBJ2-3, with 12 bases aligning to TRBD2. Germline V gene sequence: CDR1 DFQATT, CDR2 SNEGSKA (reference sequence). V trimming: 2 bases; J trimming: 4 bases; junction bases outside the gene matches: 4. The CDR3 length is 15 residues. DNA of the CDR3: TGCAGTGCTAGACTAGCGGGGGGGCGGGCAGATACGCAGTATTTT. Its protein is CSARLAGGRADTQYF.

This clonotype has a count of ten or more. The CDR3 protein is CASSFVGVQPQHF. The DNA of the CDR3 is TGTGCCAGCAGCTTCGTGGGTGTCCAGCCCCAGCATTTT. The rearrangement links TRBV7-8 to TRBJ1-5, with unresolved D. CDR1 is SGHVS and CDR2 is FQNEAQ in the germline V gene. The CDR3 is 13 amino acids. Trimming left V 3 bases short and J 7 bases short, with 10 bases between.

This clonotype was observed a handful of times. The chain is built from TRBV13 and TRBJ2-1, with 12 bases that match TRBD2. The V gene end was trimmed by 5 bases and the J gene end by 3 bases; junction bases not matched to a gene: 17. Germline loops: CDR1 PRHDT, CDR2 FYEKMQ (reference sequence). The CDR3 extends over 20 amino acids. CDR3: CASSRLAGAAAPELYNEQFF. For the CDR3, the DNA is TGTGCCAGCAGCCGACTAGCGGGGGCCGCGGCTCCCGAACTCTACAATGAGCAGTTCTTC.